This TCR beta chain was retrieved from a study of CD8 T cells in Susac syndrome. Sequencing targeted TCR beta in blood CD8+ and CD4+ T cells. Treatment-naive patients with stable or active relapsing-remitting disease were the multiple sclerosis controls. Negative isolation yielded CD4+ and CD8+ T cells, and FACS enriched TEMRA cells. With random hexamers, reverse transcription was performed on 0.5 to 1 ug of RNA. Coverage of TCR beta CDR3 amplification by immunoSEQ multiplex PCR extended to 54 Vbeta and 13 Jbeta. TCRdb re-analysed the immunoSEQ multiplex PCR reads in MiXCR, keeping a single row per CDR3 protein. The table has just over 150,000 distinct CDR3 sequences, just under 95% seen once. This CDR3 is 14 amino acids long. CDR1 is SGHVS and CDR2 is FNYEAQ in the germline V gene. V trimming: 1 base; J trimming: 6 bases; junction bases outside the gene matches: 6.

The receptor was derived from a human donor with multiple sclerosis. The rearrangement links TRBV7-6 to TRBJ2-7, with TRBD1 identical over 7 bases. Source material: CD8+ T cells from PBMCs. CDR3 amino acids: CASSLVQGDGEQYF. In nucleotides, the CDR3 is TGTGCCAGCAGCTTAGTTCAGGGGGATGGCGAGCAGTACTTC.